This TCR beta chain was captured in a study of T cells in localized non-small cell lung cancer. Germline CDR1 reads SGHVS; CDR2 reads FQNEAQ. V shed 2 bases and J 6 bases; nucleotides not matched to a gene: 5. The CDR3 extends over 15 amino acids. Some clones are missing from TCRdb's copy, which holds only in-frame ones; the method was immunoSEQ multiplex PCR. Of tens of thousands of clones listed, 80% to 90% are singletons. J is TRBJ1-5 and V is TRBV7-8, with 9 positions matching TRBD1. The sample was peripheral blood, taken before any cancer treatment. This TCR was sampled from a woman aged 40-69 years with stage I lung adenocarcinoma. The CDR3 DNA reads as TGTGCCAGCAGCTTAAACAGGGGGCCGAGTCAGCCCCAGCATTTT. It is translated as CASSLNRGPSQPQHF.